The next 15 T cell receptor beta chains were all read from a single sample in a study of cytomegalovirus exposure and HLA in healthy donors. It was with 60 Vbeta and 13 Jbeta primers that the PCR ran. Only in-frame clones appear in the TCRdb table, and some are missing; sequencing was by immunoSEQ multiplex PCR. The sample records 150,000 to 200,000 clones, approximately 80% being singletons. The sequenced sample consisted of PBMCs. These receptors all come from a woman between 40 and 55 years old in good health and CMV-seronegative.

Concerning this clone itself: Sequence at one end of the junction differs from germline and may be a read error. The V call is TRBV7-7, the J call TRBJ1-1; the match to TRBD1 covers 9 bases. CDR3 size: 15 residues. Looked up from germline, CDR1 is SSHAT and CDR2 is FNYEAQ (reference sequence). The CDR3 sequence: CASSEIRDRAPEAFF. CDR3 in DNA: TGTGCTAGCAGCGAGATACGGGACAGGGCCCCTGAAGCTTTCTTT.

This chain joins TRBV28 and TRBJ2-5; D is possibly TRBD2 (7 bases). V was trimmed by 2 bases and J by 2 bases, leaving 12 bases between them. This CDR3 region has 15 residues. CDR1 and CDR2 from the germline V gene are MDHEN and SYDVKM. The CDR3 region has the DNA TGTGCCAGCAGTTTACGAGGGGGGGTTCAAGAGACCCAGTACTTC. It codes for CASSLRGGVQETQYF.

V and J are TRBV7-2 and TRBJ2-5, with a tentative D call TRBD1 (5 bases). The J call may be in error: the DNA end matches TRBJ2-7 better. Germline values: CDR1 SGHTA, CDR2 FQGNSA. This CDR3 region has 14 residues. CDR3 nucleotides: TGTGCCAGCAGCTTAGTCCAGGGTAGGAACGAGCAGTACTTC. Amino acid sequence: CASSLVQGRNEQYF.

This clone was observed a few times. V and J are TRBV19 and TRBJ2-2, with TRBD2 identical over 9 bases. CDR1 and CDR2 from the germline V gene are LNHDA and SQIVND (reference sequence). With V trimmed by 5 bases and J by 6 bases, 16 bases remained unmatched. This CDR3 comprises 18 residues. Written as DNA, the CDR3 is TGTGCCAGTAGTCCCGACCCCTCCGAGCGGGAGGTGGCCGGGGAGCTGTTTTTT. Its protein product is CASSPDPSEREVAGELFF.

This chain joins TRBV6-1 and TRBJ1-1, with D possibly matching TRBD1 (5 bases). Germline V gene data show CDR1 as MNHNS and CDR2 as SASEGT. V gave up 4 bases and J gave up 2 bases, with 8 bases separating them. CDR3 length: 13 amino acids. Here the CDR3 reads CASSVDSNTEAFF. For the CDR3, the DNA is TGTGCCAGCAGTGTTGACAGTAACACTGAAGCTTTCTTT.

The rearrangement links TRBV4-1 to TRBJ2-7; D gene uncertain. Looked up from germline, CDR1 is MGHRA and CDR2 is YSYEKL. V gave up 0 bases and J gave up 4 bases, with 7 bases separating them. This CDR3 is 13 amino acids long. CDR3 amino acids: CASSQDPRYEQYF. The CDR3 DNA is TGCGCCAGCAGCCAAGACCCCAGATACGAGCAGTACTTC.

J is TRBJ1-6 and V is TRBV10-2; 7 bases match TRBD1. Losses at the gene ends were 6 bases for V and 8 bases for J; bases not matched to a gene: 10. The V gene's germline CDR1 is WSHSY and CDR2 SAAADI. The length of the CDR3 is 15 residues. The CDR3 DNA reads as TGCGCCAGCAGCGGAACCGGGACAGTGGATTCACCCCTCCACTTT. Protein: CASSGTGTVDSPLHF.

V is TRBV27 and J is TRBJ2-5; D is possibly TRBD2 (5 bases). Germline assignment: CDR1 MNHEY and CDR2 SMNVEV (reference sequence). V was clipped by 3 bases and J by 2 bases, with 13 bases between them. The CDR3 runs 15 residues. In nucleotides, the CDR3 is TGTGCCAGCAGTTTCCAGAGGGAGTTACAAGAGACCCAGTACTTC. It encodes CASSFQRELQETQYF.

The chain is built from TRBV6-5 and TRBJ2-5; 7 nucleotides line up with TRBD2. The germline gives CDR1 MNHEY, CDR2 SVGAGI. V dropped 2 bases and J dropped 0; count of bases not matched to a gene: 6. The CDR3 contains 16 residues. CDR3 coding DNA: TGTGCCAGCAGTTACGGGAGGGGACTATACCAAGAGACCCAGTACTTC. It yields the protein CASSYGRGLYQETQYF.

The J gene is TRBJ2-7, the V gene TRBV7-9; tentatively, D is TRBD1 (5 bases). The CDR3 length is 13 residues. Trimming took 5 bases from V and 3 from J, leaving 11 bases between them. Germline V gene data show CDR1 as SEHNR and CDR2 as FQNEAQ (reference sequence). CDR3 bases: TGTGCCAGCAGCCCTGACAGCCACTACGAGCAGTACTTC. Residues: CASSPDSHYEQYF. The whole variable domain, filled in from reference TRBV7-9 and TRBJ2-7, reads DTGVSQNPRHKITKRGQNVTFRCDPISEHNRLYWYRQTLGQGPEFLTYFQNEAQLEKSRLLSDRFSAERPKGSFSTLEIQRTEQGDSAMYLCASSPDSHYEQYFGPGTRLTVT.

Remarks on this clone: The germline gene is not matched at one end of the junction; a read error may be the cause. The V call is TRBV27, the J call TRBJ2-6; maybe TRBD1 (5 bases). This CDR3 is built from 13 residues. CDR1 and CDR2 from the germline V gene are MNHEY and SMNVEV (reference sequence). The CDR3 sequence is CASRVPGANGLTF. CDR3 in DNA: TGTGCCAGCAGGGTGCCTGGGGCCAACGGCCTGACTTTC.

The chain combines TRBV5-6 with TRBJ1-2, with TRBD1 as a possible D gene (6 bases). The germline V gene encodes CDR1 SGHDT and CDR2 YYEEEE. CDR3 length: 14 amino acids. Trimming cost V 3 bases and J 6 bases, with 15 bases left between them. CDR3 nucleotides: TGTGCCAGCAGCTGGGGGGGGACAAAGAATGGCTACACCTTC. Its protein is CASSWGGTKNGYTF.

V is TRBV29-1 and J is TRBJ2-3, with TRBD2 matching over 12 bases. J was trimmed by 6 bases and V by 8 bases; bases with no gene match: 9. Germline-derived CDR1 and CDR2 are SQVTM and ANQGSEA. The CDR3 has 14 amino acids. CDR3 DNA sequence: TGCAGCTCCCCCGGACTAGCGGGGACGGATACGCAGTATTTT. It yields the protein CSSPGLAGTDTQYF.

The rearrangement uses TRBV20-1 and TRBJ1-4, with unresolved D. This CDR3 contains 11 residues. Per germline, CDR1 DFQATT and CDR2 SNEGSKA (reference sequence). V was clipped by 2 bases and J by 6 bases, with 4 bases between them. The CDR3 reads CSARTDEKLFF. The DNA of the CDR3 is TGCAGTGCTAGAACGGATGAAAAACTGTTTTTT.

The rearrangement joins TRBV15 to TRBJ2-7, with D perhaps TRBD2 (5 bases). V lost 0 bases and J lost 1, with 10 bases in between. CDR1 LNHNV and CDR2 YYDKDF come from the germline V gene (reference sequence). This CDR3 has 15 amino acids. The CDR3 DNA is TGTGCCACCAGCAGAGATTTGGACTCTTCCTACGAGCAGTACTTC. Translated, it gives CATSRDLDSSYEQYF.